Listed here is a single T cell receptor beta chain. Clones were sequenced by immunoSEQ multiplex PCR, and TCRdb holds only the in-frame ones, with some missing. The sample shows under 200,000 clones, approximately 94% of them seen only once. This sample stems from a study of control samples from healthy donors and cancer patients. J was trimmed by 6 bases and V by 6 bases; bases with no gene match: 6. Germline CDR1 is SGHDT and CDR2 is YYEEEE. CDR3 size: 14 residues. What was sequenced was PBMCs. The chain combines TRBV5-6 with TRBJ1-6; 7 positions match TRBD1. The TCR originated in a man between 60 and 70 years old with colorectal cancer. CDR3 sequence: CASIDRVRNSPLHF. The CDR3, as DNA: TGTGCCAGCATTGACAGGGTTCGTAATTCACCCCTCCACTTT.